This TCR beta chain is from a study of blood T cell repertoires in COVID-19. Study-wide context: Sites across the United States, Italy and Spain contributed samples from acute and convalescent COVID-19. T cells, B-cell-depleted T cells, or PBMCs provided the cDNA or gDNA that served as material.

Data came from immunoSEQ multiplex PCR; TCRdb stores just in-frame clones and leaves some out. Among roughly 360,000 clones listed, 70% to 90% were seen once. Across 24 US areas, participants ranged in age from about 18 to 100 years. Donors of Cohort 3 who recovered were those that had two negative PCRs, clearance, or symptom resolution. This clone appeared a single time. The receptor was derived from a man aged 25 to 40 who had recovered from COVID-19. The sequencing sample was made of PBMCs or T cells enriched from blood (not recorded which).

CDR3 sequence reads: CASSIVNPRGHGYTF. In DNA, the CDR3 is TGTGCCAGTAGTATAGTGAACCCCAGGGGGCATGGCTACACCTTC. The chain carries TRBV19 and TRBJ1-2; 8 bases are shared with TRBD1. V was clipped by 1 base and J by 6 bases; unmatched bases: 7. This CDR3 has 15 amino acids. Germline V lookup: CDR1 LNHDA, CDR2 SQIVND (reference sequence). Full variable domain (remainder filled in from reference TRBV19 and TRBJ1-2): DGGITQSPKYLFRKEGQNVTLSCEQNLNHDAMYWYRQDPGQGLRLIYYSQIVNDFQKGDIAEGYSVSREKKESFPLTVTSAQKNPTAFYLCASSIVNPRGHGYTFGSGTRLTVV.